This TCR beta chain was documented in a study of T-cell reconstitution after alpha-beta-depleted transplantation in children. Whole-study results and caveats: At around two months after transplant, the alpha-beta T cells were reportedly derived from several hundred expanded clones that came from non-depleted graft cells. Hyperexpanded clones declined; after one year, newly produced T cells mostly supplied diversity. Surviving recipient T cells and thymic progenitors underlay high day-60 TCRbeta diversity in some patients.

The library targeted TCRbeta and was prepared with unique molecular identifiers. A single record per CDR3 protein comes from TCRdb applying MiXCR to the PCR reads. Of about 980,000 distinct CDR3 sequences listed, about 29% are singletons. Worth noting for this clonotype: As yet, its antigen is unknown.

The length of the CDR3 is 17 residues. The V gene end was trimmed by 0 bases and the J gene end by 4 bases; junction bases not matched to a gene: 7. Germline lookup yields CDR1 LGHDT and CDR2 YNNKEL (reference sequence). The starting material was PBMCs, mostly from graft donor cells, obtained 360 days after TCRalphabeta/CD19-depleted stem cell transplant. V is TRBV3-1 and J is TRBJ2-1, with TRBD2 matching over 9 bases. This receptor was taken from a boy less than two years old who had a stem cell transplant for SCID, so the T cells may come from the graft donor. The CDR3 region has the DNA TGTGCCAGCAGCCAAGATGCCCCAGCGGGGGGTTACAATGAGCAGTTCTTC. Residues: CASSQDAPAGGYNEQFF.